Listed below are T cell receptor beta chains from one sample, sequenced in a study of T-cell memory formation after mild COVID-19. TCRdb reprocessed the 5' RACE reads with MiXCR, giving one entry per CDR3 protein. The sample holds around 200,000 distinct CDR3 sequences, 18% seen once. The sample was PBMCs or a T cell subset sorted from them (not recorded which). Source of these receptors: a man aged 18-30 years who had mild COVID-19 (a few samples of this study predate the infection). Cell type and time point are not known. Each CDR3 is given with its conserved first and last residue. Each record gives: J gene, V gene, clone size, CDR3 protein. Size values are once, few and many counts, or a class for expanded clones, and some rows have none.

j_gene: TRBJ2-5; v_gene: TRBV5-1; abundance: .; CDR3aa: CASSEPWSGGKETQYF
j_gene: TRBJ2-1; v_gene: TRBV9; abundance: .; CDR3aa: CASSVDQDGGQFF
j_gene: TRBJ1-3; v_gene: TRBV5-1; abundance: few; CDR3aa: CASSPAATSGNTIYF
j_gene: TRBJ2-5; v_gene: TRBV5-1; abundance: few; CDR3aa: CASAEGSAFQETQYF
j_gene: TRBJ1-1; v_gene: TRBV4-1; abundance: many; CDR3aa: CASSQRALNTEAFF
j_gene: TRBJ2-6; v_gene: TRBV28; abundance: .; CDR3aa: CASSPPGGANVLTF
j_gene: TRBJ1-6; v_gene: TRBV12-3/TRBV12-4; abundance: .; CDR3aa: CASSLGQGGNSPLHF
j_gene: TRBJ2-1; v_gene: TRBV11-1; abundance: .; CDR3aa: CASRKGDEQFF
j_gene: TRBJ2-1; v_gene: TRBV5-4; abundance: few; CDR3aa: CASSFASLAGSEQFF
j_gene: TRBJ2-5; v_gene: TRBV5-1; abundance: .; CDR3aa: CASRRGQPQETQYF
j_gene: TRBJ1-6; v_gene: TRBV20-1; abundance: .; CDR3aa: CAQRRGENSPLHF
j_gene: TRBJ1-1; v_gene: TRBV11-3; abundance: .; CDR3aa: CASSLDWVCEAENTEAFF
j_gene: TRBJ1-3; v_gene: TRBV20-1; abundance: few; CDR3aa: CSAPDNSGNTIYF
j_gene: TRBJ2-2; v_gene: TRBV20-1; abundance: many; CDR3aa: CSARDPQREIGELFF
j_gene: TRBJ2-3; v_gene: TRBV7-2; abundance: .; CDR3aa: CASIMDRGPADTQYF
j_gene: TRBJ2-4; v_gene: TRBV4-2; abundance: .; CDR3aa: CASSQAGTGGAENIQYF
j_gene: TRBJ2-3; v_gene: TRBV20-1; abundance: .; CDR3aa: CSARDPQPGTDTQYF
j_gene: TRBJ2-5; v_gene: TRBV5-1; abundance: many; CDR3aa: CASRTNQETQYF
j_gene: TRBJ2-3; v_gene: TRBV20-1; abundance: .; CDR3aa: CSARGVAALTYTQYF
j_gene: TRBJ2-1; v_gene: TRBV4-3; abundance: once; CDR3aa: CASSYSGTNKYNEQFF
j_gene: TRBJ2-1; v_gene: TRBV10-1; abundance: few; CDR3aa: CASSESSGPPRVDEQFF
j_gene: TRBJ1-3; v_gene: TRBV4-2; abundance: .; CDR3aa: CASSQEAQGAFSGNTIYF
j_gene: TRBJ2-5; v_gene: TRBV5-1; abundance: many; CDR3aa: CASSLGTSGETQYF